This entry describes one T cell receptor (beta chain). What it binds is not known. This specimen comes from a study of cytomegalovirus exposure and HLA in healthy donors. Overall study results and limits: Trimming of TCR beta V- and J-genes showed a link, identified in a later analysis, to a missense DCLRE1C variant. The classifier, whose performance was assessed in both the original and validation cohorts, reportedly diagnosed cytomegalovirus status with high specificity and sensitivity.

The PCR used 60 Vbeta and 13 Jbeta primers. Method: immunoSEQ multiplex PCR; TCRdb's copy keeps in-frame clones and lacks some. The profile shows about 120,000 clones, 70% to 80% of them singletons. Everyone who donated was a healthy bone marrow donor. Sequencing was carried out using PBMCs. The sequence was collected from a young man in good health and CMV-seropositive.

The CDR3: CASSLMIAGHEQYF. The CDR3 nucleotides are TGCGCCAGCAGCTTGATGATAGCGGGACACGAGCAGTACTTC. The rearrangement joins TRBV5-1 to TRBJ2-7; 8 nucleotides agree with TRBD2. CDR1 and CDR2 from the germline V gene are SGHRS and YFSETQ. V shed 1 base and J 5 bases; nucleotides not matched to a gene: 5. This CDR3 is built from 14 residues.